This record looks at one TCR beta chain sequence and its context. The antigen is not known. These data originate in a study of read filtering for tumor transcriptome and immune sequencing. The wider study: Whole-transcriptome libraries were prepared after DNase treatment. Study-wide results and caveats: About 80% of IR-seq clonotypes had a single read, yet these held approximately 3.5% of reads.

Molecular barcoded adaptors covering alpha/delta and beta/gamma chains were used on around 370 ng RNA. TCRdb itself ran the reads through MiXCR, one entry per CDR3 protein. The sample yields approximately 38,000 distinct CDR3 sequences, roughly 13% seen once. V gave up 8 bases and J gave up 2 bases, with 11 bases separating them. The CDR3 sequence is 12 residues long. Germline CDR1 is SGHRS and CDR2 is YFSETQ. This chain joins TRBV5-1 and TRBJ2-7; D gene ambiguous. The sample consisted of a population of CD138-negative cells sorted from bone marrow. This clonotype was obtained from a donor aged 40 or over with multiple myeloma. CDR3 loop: CARTDPAYEQYF. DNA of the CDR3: TGCGCCAGGACGGACCCTGCCTACGAGCAGTACTTC.